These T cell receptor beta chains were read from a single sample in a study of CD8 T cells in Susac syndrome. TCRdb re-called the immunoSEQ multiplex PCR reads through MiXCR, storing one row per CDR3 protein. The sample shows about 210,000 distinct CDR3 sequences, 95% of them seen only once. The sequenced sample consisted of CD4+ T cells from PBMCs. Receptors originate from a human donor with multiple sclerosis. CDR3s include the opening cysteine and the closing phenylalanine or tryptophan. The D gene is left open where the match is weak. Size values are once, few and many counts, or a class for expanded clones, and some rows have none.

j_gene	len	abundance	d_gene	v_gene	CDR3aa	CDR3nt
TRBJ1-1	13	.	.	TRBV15	CATSRSRGTEAFF	TGTGCCACCAGCAGAAGCAGAGGGACTGAAGCTTTCTTT
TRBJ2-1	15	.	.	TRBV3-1	CASSQGVGAHNEQFF	TGTGCCAGCAGCCAAGGGGTGGGGGCCCACAATGAGCAGTTCTTC
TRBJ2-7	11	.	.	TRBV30	CAWSGTGEQYF	TGTGCCTGGAGCGGCACCGGCGAGCAGTACTTC
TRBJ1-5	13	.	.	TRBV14	CASSQDIGLPQHF	TGTGCCAGCAGCCAAGACATCGGGTTACCCCAGCATTTT
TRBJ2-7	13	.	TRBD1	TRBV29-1	CSAGQGSPYEQYF	TGCAGCGCCGGACAGGGGAGCCCCTACGAGCAGTACTTC
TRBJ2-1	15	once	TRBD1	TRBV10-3	CAISETLTGRNEQFF	TGTGCCATCAGTGAGACATTGACAGGGCGCAATGAGCAGTTCTTC
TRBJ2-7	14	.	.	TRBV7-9	CASSLETGDYEQYF	TGTGCCAGCAGCTTAGAGACAGGCGACTACGAGCAGTACTTC
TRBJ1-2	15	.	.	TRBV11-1	CASSFPMGESDGYTF	TGTGCCAGCAGCTTTCCCATGGGGGAATCTGATGGCTACACCTTC
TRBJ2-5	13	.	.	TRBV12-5	CASGVLRTETQYF	TGTGCTAGTGGTGTACTCAGAACGGAGACCCAGTACTTC
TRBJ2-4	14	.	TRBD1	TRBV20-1	CSARKTGGENIQYF	TGCAGTGCAAGAAAGACAGGGGGCGAAAACATTCAGTACTTC
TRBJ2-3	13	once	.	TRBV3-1	CASSHYSTDTQYF	TGTGCCAGCAGCCATTATTCCACAGATACGCAGTATTTT
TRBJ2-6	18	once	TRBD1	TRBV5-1	CASSPGQGVASGANVLTF	TGCGCCAGCAGCCCGGGACAGGGGGTAGCCTCTGGGGCCAACGTCCTGACTTTC
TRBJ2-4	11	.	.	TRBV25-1	CASSSLYIQYF	TGTGCCAGCAGTAGCTTGTACATTCAGTACTTC
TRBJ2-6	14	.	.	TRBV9	CASSFTGGANVLTF	TGTGCCAGCAGCTTCACAGGTGGAGCCAACGTCCTGACTTTC
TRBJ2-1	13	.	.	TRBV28	CASIAGWSSEQFF	TGTGCCAGCATAGCAGGGTGGAGTAGTGAGCAGTTCTTC
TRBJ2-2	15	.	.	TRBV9	CASSAAVGNTGELFF	TGTGCCAGCAGCGCCGCAGTAGGAAACACCGGGGAGCTGTTTTTT
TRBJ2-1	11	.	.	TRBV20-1	CSARVRGEQFF	TGCAGTGCTAGAGTGAGGGGTGAGCAGTTCTTC
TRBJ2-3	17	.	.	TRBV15	CATSRDRVGGLTDTQYF	TGTGCCACCAGCAGAGATCGGGTAGGGGGACTAACAGATACGCAGTATTTT
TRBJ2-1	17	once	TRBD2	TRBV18	CASSPPIRTSAYNEQFF	TGTGCCAGCTCACCACCGATCAGGACTAGCGCCTACAATGAGCAGTTCTTC
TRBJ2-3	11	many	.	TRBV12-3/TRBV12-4	CASSFTDTQYF	TGTGCCAGCAGTTTCACAGATACGCAGTATTTT
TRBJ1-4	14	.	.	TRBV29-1	CSVRNRNPNEKLFF	TGCAGCGTGCGCAACCGAAACCCGAATGAAAAACTGTTTTTT
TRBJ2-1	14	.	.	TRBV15	CATSRDLGSERQFF	TGTGCCACCAGCAGAGATCTCGGATCCGAACGGCAGTTCTTC
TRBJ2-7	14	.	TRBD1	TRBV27	CASSQGQGAGEQYF	TGTGCCAGCAGTCAGGGACAGGGGGCGGGCGAGCAGTACTTC
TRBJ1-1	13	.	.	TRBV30	CAWIGIPNTEAFF	TGTGCCTGGATAGGGATCCCGAACACTGAAGCTTTCTTT
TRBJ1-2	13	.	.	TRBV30	CAWRRQVSYGYTF	TGTGCCTGGAGGAGACAGGTCAGCTATGGCTACACCTTC
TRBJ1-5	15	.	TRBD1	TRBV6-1	CASSRDRVSNQPQHF	TGTGCCAGCAGCAGGGACAGGGTGAGCAATCAGCCCCAGCATTTT
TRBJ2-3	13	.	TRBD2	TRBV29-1	CSVDSGTRDTQYF	TGCAGCGTTGACTCCGGGACTAGAGATACGCAGTATTTT
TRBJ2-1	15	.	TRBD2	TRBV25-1	CATQLAGVGYNEQFF	TGTGCCACTCAACTAGCGGGGGTTGGGTACAATGAGCAGTTCTTC
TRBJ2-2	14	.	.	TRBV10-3	CAISAGLNTGELFF	TGTGCCATCAGTGCGGGACTGAACACCGGGGAGCTGTTTTTT
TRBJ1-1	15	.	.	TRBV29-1	CSVGGVAWASTEAFF	TGCAGCGTGGGGGGGGTGGCCTGGGCTAGCACTGAAGCTTTCTTT
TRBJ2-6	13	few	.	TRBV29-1	CSVNGPGANVLTF	TGCAGCGTGAACGGCCCTGGGGCCAACGTCCTGACTTTC
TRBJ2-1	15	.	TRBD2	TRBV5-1	CASSSSGNRYNEQFF	TGCGCCAGCAGCTCGAGCGGGAATAGGTACAATGAGCAGTTCTTC
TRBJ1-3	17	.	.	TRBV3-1	CASSQDLGLRTGNTIYF	TGTGCCAGCAGCCAAGATCTTGGCCTGAGGACTGGAAACACCATATATTTT
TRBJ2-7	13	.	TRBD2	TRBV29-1	CSAVGGSDDEQYF	TGCAGCGCGGTTGGCGGGAGCGACGACGAGCAGTACTTC
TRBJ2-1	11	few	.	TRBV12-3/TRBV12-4	CASSLSNEQFF	TGTGCCAGCAGTTTATCAAATGAGCAGTTCTTC
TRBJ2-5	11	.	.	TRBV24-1	CATSDHRTQYF	TGTGCCACCAGTGATCATCGGACCCAGTACTTC
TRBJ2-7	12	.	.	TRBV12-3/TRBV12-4	CASSLILFEQYF	TGTGCCAGCAGTTTAATCCTTTTCGAGCAGTACTTC
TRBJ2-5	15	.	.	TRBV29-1	CSVGSTGKSRETQYF	TGCAGCGTTGGGAGCACAGGGAAGTCACGAGAGACCCAGTACTTC
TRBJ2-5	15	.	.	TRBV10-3	CAISDPKRPQETQYF	TGTGCCATCAGTGATCCGAAGCGGCCCCAAGAGACCCAGTACTTC
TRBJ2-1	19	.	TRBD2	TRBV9	CASSVGPSGSFLPYNEQFF	TGTGCCAGCAGCGTGGGGCCGAGCGGGAGTTTCCTGCCCTACAATGAGCAGTTCTTC
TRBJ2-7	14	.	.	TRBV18	CASSPFGQRYEQYF	TGTGCCAGCTCACCGTTTGGGCAACGCTACGAGCAGTACTTC
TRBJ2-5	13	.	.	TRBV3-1	CASMTRLGETQYF	TGTGCCAGCATGACTCGACTTGGGGAGACCCAGTACTTC
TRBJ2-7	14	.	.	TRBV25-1	CASSEAGVRYEQYF	TGTGCCAGCAGTGAAGCAGGGGTTAGGTACGAGCAGTACTTC
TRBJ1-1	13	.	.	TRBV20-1	CQTTSRDNNEAFF	TGCCAGACCACAAGCCGGGACAATAATGAAGCTTTCTTT
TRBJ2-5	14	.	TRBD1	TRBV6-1	CASNKQGAGETQYF	TGTGCCAGCAACAAACAGGGGGCAGGGGAGACCCAGTACTTC
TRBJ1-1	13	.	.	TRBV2	CASSDRGNTEAFF	TGTGCCAGCAGTGACAGGGGGAACACTGAAGCTTTCTTT
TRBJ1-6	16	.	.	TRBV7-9	CASTFDQGRTSSPLHF	TGTGCCAGCACGTTCGACCAGGGGAGGACTTCATCACCCCTCCACTTT
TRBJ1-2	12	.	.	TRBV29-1	CSVLTDPYGYTF	TGCAGCGTCCTGACAGACCCCTATGGCTACACCTTC
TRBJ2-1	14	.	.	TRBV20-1	CSAIDQLVRDEQFF	TGCAGTGCTATCGATCAACTAGTTAGGGATGAGCAGTTCTTC
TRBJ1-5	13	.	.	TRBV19	CASSRGSNQPQHF	TGTGCCAGTAGTAGGGGCAGCAATCAGCCCCAGCATTTT